A single sample is the source of the 9 T cell receptor beta chains below, sequenced in a study of blood T cells in healthy people across ages. A sample-barcoded 5' primer and a J-beta primer mix were used in a second PCR of roughly 7 to 12 cycles. TCRdb analysed the 5' RACE reads with MiXCR anew, one entry per CDR3 protein. The sample consists of some 940,000 distinct CDR3 sequences, almost 30% of them appearing once. The same sample was also used in a study of T cells of mothers and their children.

Material: blood. The source is a middle-aged woman in good health.

This clonotype was seen only a few times. V usage is TRBV6-6 and J usage is TRBJ1-1; no reliable D call. V shed 6 bases and J shed 11 bases, with 10 bases lying between them. The CDR3 consists of 10 residues. Germline V gene data show CDR1 as MNHNY and CDR2 as SVGAGI (reference sequence). The CDR3 region is CASREGLAFF. The CDR3 bases are TGTGCCAGCAGGGAGGGTTTGGCTTTCTTT.

This clonotype has only a few counts. The junction does not match germline at one end; this may be a read error. CDR3 nucleotide sequence: TGCAGTGCTAAGAATGGACAGGGGAATCGGCCCCAGCATTTT. Its protein product is CSAKNGQGNRPQHF. This chain links TRBV20-1 with TRBJ1-5, with TRBD1 matching 9 bases. The V gene's germline CDR1 is DFQATT and CDR2 SNEGSKA (reference sequence). The CDR3 is 14 amino acids.

The table lists this clonotype with many counts. The chain couples TRBV29-1 to TRBJ2-7; D gene unclear. CDR1 is SQVTM, CDR2 ANQGSEA, per germline. The ends were cut back, 7 bases at V and 5 bases at J, with 12 bases in the middle. The CDR3 runs to 11 residues. The CDR3 loop is CSARNGHEQYF. In DNA form, the CDR3 reads TGCAGCGCCCGGAATGGACACGAGCAGTACTTC.

V is TRBV7-2 and J is TRBJ2-7, with D hard to call. The germline V gene encodes CDR1 SGHTA and CDR2 FQGNSA. V lost 6 bases and J 3 bases, leaving 12 bases between the germline ends. This CDR3 has 13 amino acids. The CDR3 nucleotides read TGTGCCAGCAGTCCTCCTGTTAACTACGAGCAGTACTTC. It codes for CASSPPVNYEQYF.

This clonotype has more than one count but fewer than ten. The V and J genes are TRBV12-3 or TRBV12-4 and TRBJ1-2; TRBD1 is a possible D gene (5 bases). CDR3 length: 14 residues. The V gene lost 7 bases and the J gene lost 8 bases, with 20 bases spanning the gap. For the CDR3, the DNA is TGTGCCAGCACCCAACAGGAGGCGGTTGGAGGCTACACCTTC. This translates into CASTQQEAVGGYTF.

This clonotype was detected a few times. The rearrangement links TRBV5-6 to TRBJ1-2; 10 bases align to TRBD1. The CDR3 sequence is 17 residues long. Trimming took 4 bases from V and 0 from J; bases not matched to a gene: 9. Germline values: CDR1 SGHDT, CDR2 YYEEEE. DNA of the CDR3: TGTGCCAGCAGCCCGTTGACAGGGGGCCCCTCTAACTATGGCTACACCTTC. Residues: CASSPLTGGPSNYGYTF.

The table lists this clonotype with many counts. Germline is not matched at one junction end, which may reflect a read error. V is TRBV7-4 and J is TRBJ2-1, with a tentative D call TRBD2 (5 bases). Germline-derived CDR1 and CDR2 are SGHVT and SQSDAQ. The CDR3 is made up of 15 amino acids. The CDR3 coding sequence is TGTGCCAGCAGCCACGGATCGGGATCCTGCAATGAGCAGTTCTTC. This sequence encodes CASSHGSGSCNEQFF.

The chain couples TRBV3-1 to TRBJ1-6; no clear D gene. This CDR3 has 17 amino acids. Germline V gene sequence: CDR1 LGHDT, CDR2 YNNKEL (reference sequence). V lost 2 bases and J 4 bases, leaving 15 bases between the germline ends. CDR3 DNA: TGTGCCAGCAGCCAATCAAGCGTTTGGGTGTATAATTCACCCCTCCACTTT. It codes for CASSQSSVWVYNSPLHF.

V gene TRBV28 combines with J gene TRBJ1-4, with D possibly TRBD1 on 5 matching bases. Germline V CDR1 and CDR2: MDHEN, SYDVKM. V dropped 6 bases and J dropped 13 bases, with 21 bases sitting between them. This CDR3 has 14 residues. CDR3 bases: TGTGCCAGCAGCCCGGGACGTCATATCGTGGGACTGTTTTTT. It codes for CASSPGRHIVGLFF.